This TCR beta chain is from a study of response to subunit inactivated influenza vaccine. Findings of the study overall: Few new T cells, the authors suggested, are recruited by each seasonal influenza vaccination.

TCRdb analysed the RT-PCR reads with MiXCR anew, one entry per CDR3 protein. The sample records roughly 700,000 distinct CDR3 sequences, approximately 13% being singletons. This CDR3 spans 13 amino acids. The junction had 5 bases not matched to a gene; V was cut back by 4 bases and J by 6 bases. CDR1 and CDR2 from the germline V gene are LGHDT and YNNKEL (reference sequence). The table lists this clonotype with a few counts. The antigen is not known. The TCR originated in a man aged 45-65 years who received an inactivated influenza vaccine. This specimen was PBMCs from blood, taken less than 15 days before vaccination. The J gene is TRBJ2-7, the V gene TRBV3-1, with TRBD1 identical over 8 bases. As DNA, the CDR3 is TGTGCCAGCAGCCGGGACAGGAGCTCCGAGCAGTACTTC. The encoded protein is CASSRDRSSEQYF.